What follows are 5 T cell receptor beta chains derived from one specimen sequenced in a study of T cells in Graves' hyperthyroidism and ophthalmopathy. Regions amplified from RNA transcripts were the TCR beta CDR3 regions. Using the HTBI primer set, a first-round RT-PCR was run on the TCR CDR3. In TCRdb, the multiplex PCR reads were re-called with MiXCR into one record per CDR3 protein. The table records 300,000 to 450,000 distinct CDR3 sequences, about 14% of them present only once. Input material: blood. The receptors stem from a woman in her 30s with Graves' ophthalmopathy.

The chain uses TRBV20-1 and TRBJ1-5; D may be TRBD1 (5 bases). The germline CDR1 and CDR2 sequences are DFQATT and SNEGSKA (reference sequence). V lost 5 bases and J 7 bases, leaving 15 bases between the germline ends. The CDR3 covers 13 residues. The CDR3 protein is CSAGLGGGQPQHF. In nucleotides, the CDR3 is TGCAGTGCTGGCCTCGGGGGTGGGCAGCCCCAGCATTTT.

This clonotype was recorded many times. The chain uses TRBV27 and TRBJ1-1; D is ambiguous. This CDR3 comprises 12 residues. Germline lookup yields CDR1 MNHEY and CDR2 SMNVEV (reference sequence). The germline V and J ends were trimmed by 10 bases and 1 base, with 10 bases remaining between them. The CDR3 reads CATRNWNTEAFF. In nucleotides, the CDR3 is TGTGCCACCAGGAACTGGAACACTGAAGCTTTCTTT.

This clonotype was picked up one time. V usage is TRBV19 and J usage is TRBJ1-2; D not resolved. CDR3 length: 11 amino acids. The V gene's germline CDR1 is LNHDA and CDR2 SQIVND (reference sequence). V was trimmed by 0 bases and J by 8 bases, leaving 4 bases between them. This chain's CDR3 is CASSIDGGYTF. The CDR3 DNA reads TGTGCCAGTAGTATAGATGGGGGCTACACCTTC. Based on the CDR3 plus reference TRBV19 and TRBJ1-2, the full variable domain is DGGITQSPKYLFRKEGQNVTLSCEQNLNHDAMYWYRQDPGQGLRLIYYSQIVNDFQKGDIAEGYSVSREKKESFPLTVTSAQKNPTAFYLCASSIDGGYTFGSGTRLTVV.

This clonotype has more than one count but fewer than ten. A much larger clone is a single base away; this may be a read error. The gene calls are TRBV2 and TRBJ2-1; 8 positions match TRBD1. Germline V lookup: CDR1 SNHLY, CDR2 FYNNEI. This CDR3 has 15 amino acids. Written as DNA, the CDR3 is TGTGTCAGCAGCCCAGACAGGGGTTCCTACAATGAGCAGTTCTTC. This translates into CVSSPDRGSYNEQFF.

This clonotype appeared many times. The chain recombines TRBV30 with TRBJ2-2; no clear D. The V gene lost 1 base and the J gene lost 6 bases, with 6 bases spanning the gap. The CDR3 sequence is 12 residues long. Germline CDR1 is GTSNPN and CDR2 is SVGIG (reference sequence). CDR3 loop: CAWSDGAGELFF. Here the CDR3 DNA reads TGTGCCTGGAGTGATGGGGCCGGGGAGCTGTTTTTT.